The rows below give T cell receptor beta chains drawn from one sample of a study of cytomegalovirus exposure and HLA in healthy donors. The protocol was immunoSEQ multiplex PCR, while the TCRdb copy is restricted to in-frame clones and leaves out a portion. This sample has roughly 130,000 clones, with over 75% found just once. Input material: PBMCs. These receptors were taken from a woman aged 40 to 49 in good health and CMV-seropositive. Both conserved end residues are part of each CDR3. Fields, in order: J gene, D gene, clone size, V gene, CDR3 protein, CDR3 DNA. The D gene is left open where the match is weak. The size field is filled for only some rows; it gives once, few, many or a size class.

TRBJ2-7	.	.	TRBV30	CAGTVDTYEQYF	TGTGCCGGGACGGTAGATACCTACGAGCAGTACTTC
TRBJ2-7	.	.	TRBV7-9	CASSHRASYEQYF	TGTGCCAGCAGCCACAGGGCCTCCTACGAGCAGTACTTC
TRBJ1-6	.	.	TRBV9	CASSPGHQNSPLHF	TGTGCCAGCAGCCCGGGACATCAGAATTCACCCCTCCACTTT
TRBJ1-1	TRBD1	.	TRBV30	CAWRDRDVEAFF	TGTGCCTGGAGAGACAGGGATGTTGAAGCTTTCTTT
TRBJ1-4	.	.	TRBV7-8	CASSPAGEKLFF	TGTGCCAGCAGCCCCGCTGGCGAAAAACTGTTTTTT
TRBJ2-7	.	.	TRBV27	CASSFQQGVEQYF	TGTGCCAGCAGTTTTCAACAGGGCGTCGAGCAGTACTTC
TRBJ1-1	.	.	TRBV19	CASSIGSGASFLNTEAFF	TGTGCCAGTAGTATAGGTTCAGGGGCTTCTTTCCTGAACACTGAAGCTTTCTTT
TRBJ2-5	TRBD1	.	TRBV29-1	CSVESGTGGQETQYF	TGCAGCGTCGAGTCCGGGACAGGGGGTCAAGAGACCCAGTACTTC
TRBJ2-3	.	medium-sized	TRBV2	CASTQQTSTDTQYF	TGTGCCAGCACTCAGCAGACTAGCACAGATACGCAGTATTTT
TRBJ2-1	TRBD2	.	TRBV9	CASSVAPSGRAVEQFF	TGTGCCAGCAGCGTAGCGCCTAGCGGGAGGGCTGTTGAGCAGTTCTTC
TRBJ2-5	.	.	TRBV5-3	CARSFRTWTVETQYF	TGTGCCAGAAGCTTCCGGACATGGACGGTCGAGACCCAGTACTTC
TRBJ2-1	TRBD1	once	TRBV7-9	CASSPRTGDNEQFF	TGTGCCAGCAGCCCCAGGACAGGGGACAATGAGCAGTTCTTC
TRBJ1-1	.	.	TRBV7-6	CASSKGDQTEAFF	TGTGCCAGCAGCAAGGGGGATCAGACTGAAGCTTTCTTT
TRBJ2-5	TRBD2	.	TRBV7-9	CASLFSGGASWETQYF	TGTGCCAGCCTTTTTAGCGGGGGGGCTTCGTGGGAGACCCAGTACTTC
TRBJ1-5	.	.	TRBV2	CASSNLQLRGDQPQHF	TGTGCCAGCAGCAACCTGCAGCTCCGGGGGGATCAGCCCCAGCATTTT
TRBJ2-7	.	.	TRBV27	CASSLASTTTYEQYF	TGTGCCAGCAGTCTGGCTAGCACCACAACCTACGAGCAGTACTTC